This TCR beta chain was observed in a study of T cells in Graves' hyperthyroidism and ophthalmopathy. CDR3 size: 13 residues. The germline V and J ends were trimmed by 5 bases and 2 bases, with 9 bases remaining between them. The germline V gene has CDR1 SGHTA and CDR2 FQGNSA. This clonotype was seen at least ten times. Amplified TCR beta CDR3 regions came from RNA transcripts. Primed by the HTBI set, a first-round RT-PCR was run on the TCR CDR3. Via MiXCR, TCRdb re-called the multiplex PCR reads, giving one row per CDR3 protein. This table has over 650,000 distinct CDR3 sequences, approximately 42% appearing once.

The clonotype comes from an adult man with Graves' disease, either hyperthyroidism or ophthalmopathy (not recorded which). The sequenced sample was peripheral blood or thyroid tissue (not recorded which). V and J are TRBV7-2 and TRBJ2-5, with D tentatively TRBD1 (6 bases). The CDR3 sequence: CASSRTAQETQYF. DNA for the CDR3: TGTGCCAGCAGCAGGACAGCTCAAGAGACCCAGTACTTC.